This T cell receptor (beta chain) originates from a study of beta chain features in type 1 diabetes. Findings and limits, study-wide: Sequencing of cDNA might inflate the share of cells that strongly express TCR.

This clone was counted at least ten times. Antigen: not known. Sequencing targeted expressed TCRB transcripts, as all isolated RNA had been reverse transcribed. Clones were read by immunoSEQ multiplex PCR, and TCRdb kept only the in-frame ones, dropping some. This sample has around 280,000 clones, with roughly 8% found just once. The CDR3 totals 18 residues. Germline values: CDR1 SGDLS, CDR2 YYNGEE. Trimming took 0 bases from V and 1 from J, leaving 14 bases between them. Sorting gave populations that all exceeded 95% purity. This sequence was found in a woman in her late teens or twenties in good health. J is TRBJ2-6 and V is TRBV9; D may correspond to TRBD1 or TRBD2 (5 bases each). Material: central memory CD4+ T cells from blood. In DNA, the CDR3 is TGTGCCAGCAGCGTAGTAGAGGGGCTAGGGTCTGGGGCCAACGTCCTGACTTTC. This gives the protein CASSVVEGLGSGANVLTF.